This T cell receptor beta chain appears in the sequencing data of a study of cytomegalovirus exposure and HLA in healthy donors. This clone was observed a single time. Its antigen is unidentified. Donors in the study were healthy people who gave bone marrow. Looked up from germline, CDR1 is LGHNA and CDR2 is YNFKEQ. Trimming left V 0 bases short and J 4 bases short, with 9 bases between. The CDR3 contains 14 residues. General study results and limits: With further analysis later on, most CMV-associated TCR beta chains appeared HLA-restricted. HLA-A and HLA-B allele assignments for most subjects were reportedly predicted accurately using TCR beta sequences. Owing to their indistinguishability, certain V segments, notably TRBV6-2 and TRBV6-3, were excluded.

The PCR was carried out with 60 Vbeta primers and 13 Jbeta primers. The protocol was immunoSEQ multiplex PCR, while the TCRdb copy is restricted to in-frame clones and leaves out a portion. Among approximately 190,000 clones listed, approximately 85% were seen once. This chain uses TRBV4-2 with TRBJ2-5; D is unresolved. The receptor was isolated from a woman aged 18 to 35 in good health and CMV-seronegative. The material sequenced was PBMCs. The CDR3 nucleotides read TGTGCCAGCAGCCAAGATCCCGAAGCAGAGACCCAGTACTTC. Its translation: CASSQDPEAETQYF.